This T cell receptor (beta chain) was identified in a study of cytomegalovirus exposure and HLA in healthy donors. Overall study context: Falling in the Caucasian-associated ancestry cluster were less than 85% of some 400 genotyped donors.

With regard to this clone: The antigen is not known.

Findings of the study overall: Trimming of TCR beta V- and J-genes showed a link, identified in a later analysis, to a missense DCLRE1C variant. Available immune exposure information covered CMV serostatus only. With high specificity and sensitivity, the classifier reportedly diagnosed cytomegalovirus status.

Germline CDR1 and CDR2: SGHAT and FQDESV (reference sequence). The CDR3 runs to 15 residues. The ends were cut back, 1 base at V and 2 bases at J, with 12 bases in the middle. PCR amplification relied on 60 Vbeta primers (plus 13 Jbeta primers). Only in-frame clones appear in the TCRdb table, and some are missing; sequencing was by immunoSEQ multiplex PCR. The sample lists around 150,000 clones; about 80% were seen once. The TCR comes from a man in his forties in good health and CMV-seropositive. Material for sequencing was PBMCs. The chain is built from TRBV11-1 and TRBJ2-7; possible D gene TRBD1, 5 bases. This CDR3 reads CASSLVQALPYEQYF. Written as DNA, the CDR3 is TGTGCCAGCAGCTTAGTACAGGCGTTACCCTACGAGCAGTACTTC.